The source of this TCR beta chain is a study of T cells in Graves' hyperthyroidism and ophthalmopathy. RNA transcripts provided the source from which TCR beta CDR3 regions were amplified. The HTBI primer set served for first-round RT-PCR of the TCR CDR3. Each CDR3 protein gets one entry after TCRdb re-called the multiplex PCR reads with MiXCR. The sample shows 400,000 to 600,000 distinct CDR3 sequences, more than 15% of them seen only once. Germline trimming cut 2 bases from V and 6 bases from J; bases unmatched to any gene: 6. From germline, CDR1 is SGHAT and CDR2 FQNNGV. This CDR3 is built from 16 residues.

The chain carries TRBV11-2 and TRBJ1-6; the match to TRBD1 covers 8 bases. The receptor's source is a woman aged 30 to 39 with Graves' ophthalmopathy. The sample comprised blood. In nucleotides, the CDR3 is TGTGCCAGCAGCTTAACCTCCGGACAGGGTAATTCACCCCTCCACTTT. Amino acids: CASSLTSGQGNSPLHF.